One TCR beta chain is described in this entry. The antigen is not known. The time point was: week 5, during vaccination. Doses comprised 300 ug of mutant IDH1 20-mer peptide each, plus topical imiquimod. These data originate in a study of a mutant IDH1 vaccine in newly diagnosed glioma. The wider study: Onset of vaccination occurred 4-6 weeks following radiotherapy alone, or with temozolomide cycles.

The CDR3 consists of 16 residues. CDR1 and CDR2 (germline): SGHAT, FQDESV (reference sequence). Losses at the gene ends were 6 bases for V and 4 bases for J; bases not matched to a gene: 8. Repertoires were generated with immunoSEQ multiplex PCR, while TCRdb's copy carries only in-frame clones and drops some. The data show 70,000 to 90,000 clones, roughly 90% seen once. The sequence derives from a woman aged 45-60 years with glioma. The chain joins TRBV11-1 to TRBJ2-2, with 10 bases aligning to TRBD1. Sample: PBMCs, taken from a glioma patient whose treatment included an IDH1 peptide vaccine. The CDR3 coding sequence is TGTGCCAGCAGTCGGACGGGACAGGGGATCACCGGGGAGCTGTTTTTT. As protein: CASSRTGQGITGELFF.